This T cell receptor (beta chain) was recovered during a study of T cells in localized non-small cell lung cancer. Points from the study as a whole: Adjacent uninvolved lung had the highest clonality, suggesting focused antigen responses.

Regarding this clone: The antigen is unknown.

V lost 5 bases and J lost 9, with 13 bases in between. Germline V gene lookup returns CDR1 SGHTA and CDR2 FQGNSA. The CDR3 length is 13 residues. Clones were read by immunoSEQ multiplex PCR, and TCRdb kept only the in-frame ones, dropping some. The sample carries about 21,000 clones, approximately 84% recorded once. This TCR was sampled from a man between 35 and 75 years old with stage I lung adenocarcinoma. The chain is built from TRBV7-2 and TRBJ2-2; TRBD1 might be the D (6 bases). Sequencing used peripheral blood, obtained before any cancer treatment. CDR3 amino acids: CASSLNRDRELFF. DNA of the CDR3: TGTGCCAGCAGCCTAAACAGGGATCGGGAGCTGTTTTTT. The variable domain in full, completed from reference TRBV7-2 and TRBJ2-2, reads GAGVSQSPSNKVTEKGKDVELRCDPISGHTALYWYRQSLGQGLEFLIYFQGNSAPDKSGLPSDRFSAERTGGSVSTLTIQRTQQEDSAVYLCASSLNRDRELFFGEGSRLTVL.